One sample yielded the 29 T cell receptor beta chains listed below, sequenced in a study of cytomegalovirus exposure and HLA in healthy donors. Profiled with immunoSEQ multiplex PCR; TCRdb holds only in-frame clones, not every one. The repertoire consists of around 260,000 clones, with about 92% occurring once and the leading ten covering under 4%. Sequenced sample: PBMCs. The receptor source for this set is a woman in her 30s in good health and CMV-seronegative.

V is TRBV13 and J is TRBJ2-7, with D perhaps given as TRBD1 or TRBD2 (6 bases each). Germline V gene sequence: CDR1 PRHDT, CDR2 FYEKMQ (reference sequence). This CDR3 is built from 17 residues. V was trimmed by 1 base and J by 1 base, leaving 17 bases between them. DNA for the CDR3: TGTGCCAGCAGCTTAGCCCTTGAGGGGGGAGTTTCCTACGAGCAGTACTTC. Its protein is CASSLALEGGVSYEQYF.

The CDR3 nucleotides read TGTGCCAGCAGTGTGATAGGGGACAGGGTGAACACCGGGGAGCTGTTTTTT. Its translation is CASSVIGDRVNTGELFF. V and J are TRBV27 and TRBJ2-2; 9 nucleotides agree with TRBD1. The germline V gene has CDR1 MNHEY and CDR2 SMNVEV (reference sequence). The CDR3 is 17 amino acids. With V trimmed by 5 bases and J by 1 base, 8 bases remained unmatched.

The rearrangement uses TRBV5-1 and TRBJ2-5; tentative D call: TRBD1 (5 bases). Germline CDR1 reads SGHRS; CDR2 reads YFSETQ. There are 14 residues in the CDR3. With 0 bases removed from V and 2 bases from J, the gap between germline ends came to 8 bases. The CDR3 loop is CASSLGQIQETQYF. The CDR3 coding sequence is TGCGCCAGCAGCTTGGGACAGATACAAGAGACCCAGTACTTC.

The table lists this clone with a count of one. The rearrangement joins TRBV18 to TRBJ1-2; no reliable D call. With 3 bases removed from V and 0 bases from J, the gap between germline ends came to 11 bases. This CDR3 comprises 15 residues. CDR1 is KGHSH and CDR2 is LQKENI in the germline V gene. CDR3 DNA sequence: TGTGCCAGCTCACCTATTACGGAAGCTAACTATGGCTACACCTTC. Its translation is CASSPITEANYGYTF.

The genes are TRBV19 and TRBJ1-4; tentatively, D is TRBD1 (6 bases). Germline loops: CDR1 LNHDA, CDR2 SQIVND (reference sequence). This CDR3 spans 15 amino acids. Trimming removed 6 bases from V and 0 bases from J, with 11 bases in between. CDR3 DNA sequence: TGTGCCAGTAGCCGTAACAGGGCAACTAATGAAAAACTGTTTTTT. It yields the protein CASSRNRATNEKLFF.

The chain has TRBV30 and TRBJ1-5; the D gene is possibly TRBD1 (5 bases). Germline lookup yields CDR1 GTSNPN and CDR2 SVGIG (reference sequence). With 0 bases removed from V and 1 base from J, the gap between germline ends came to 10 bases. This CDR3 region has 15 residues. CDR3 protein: CAWSVWQGSNQPQHF. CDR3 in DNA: TGTGCCTGGAGTGTTTGGCAGGGAAGCAATCAGCCCCAGCATTTT. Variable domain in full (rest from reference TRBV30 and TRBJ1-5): SQTIHQWPATLVQPVGSPLSLECTVEGTSNPNLYWYRQAAGRGLQLLFYSVGIGQISSEVPQNLSASRPQDRQFILSSKKLLLSDSGFYLCAWSVWQGSNQPQHFGDGTRLSIL.

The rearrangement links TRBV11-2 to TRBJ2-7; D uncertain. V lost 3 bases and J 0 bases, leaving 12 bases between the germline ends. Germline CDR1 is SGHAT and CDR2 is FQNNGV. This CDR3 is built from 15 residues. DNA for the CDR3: TGTGCCAGCAGCTTGTACCGGGCCGGCTCCTACGAGCAGTACTTC. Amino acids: CASSLYRAGSYEQYF.

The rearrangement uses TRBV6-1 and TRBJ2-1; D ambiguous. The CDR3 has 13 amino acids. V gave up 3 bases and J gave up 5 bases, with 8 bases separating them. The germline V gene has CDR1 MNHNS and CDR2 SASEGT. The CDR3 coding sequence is TGTGCCAGCAGTGAGTGGCTAAACAATGAGCAGTTCTTC. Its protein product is CASSEWLNNEQFF.

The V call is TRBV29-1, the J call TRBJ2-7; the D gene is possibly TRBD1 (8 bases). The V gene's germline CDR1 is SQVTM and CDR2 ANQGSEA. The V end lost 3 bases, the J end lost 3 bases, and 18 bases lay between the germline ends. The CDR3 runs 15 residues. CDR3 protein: CSVEGYRGGFYEQYF. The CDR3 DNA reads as TGCAGCGTTGAGGGGTACAGGGGGGGATTCTACGAGCAGTACTTC.

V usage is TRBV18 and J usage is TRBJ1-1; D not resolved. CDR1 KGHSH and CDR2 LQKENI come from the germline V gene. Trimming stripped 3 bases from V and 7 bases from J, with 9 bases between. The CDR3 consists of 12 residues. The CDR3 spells CASSPVGFEAFF. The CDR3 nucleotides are TGTGCCAGCTCACCGGTAGGGTTTGAAGCTTTCTTT.

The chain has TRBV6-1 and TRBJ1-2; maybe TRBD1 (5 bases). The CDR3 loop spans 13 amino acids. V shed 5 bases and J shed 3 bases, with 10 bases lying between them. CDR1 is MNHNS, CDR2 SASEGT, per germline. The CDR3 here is CASSQGVHYGYTF. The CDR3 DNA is TGTGCCAGCAGTCAAGGGGTTCACTATGGCTACACCTTC.

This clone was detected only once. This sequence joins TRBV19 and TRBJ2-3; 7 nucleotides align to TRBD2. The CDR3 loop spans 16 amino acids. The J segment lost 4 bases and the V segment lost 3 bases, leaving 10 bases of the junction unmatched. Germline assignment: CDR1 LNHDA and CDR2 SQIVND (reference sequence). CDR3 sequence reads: CASSIRASGGADTQYF. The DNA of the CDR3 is TGTGCCAGTAGTATCCGCGCTAGCGGAGGGGCAGATACGCAGTATTTT.

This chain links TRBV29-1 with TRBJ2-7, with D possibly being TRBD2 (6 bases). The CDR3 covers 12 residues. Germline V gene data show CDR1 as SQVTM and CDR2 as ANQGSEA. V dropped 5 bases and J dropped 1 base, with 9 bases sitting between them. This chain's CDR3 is CSVMEGSYEQYF. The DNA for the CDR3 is TGCAGCGTTATGGAGGGATCCTACGAGCAGTACTTC.

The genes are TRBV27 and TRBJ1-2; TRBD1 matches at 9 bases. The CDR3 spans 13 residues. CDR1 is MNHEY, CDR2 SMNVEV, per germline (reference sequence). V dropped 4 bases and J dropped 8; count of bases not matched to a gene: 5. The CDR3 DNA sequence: TGTGCCAGCAGTTCGGCGACAGGGGGAGGCTACACCTTC. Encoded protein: CASSSATGGGYTF.

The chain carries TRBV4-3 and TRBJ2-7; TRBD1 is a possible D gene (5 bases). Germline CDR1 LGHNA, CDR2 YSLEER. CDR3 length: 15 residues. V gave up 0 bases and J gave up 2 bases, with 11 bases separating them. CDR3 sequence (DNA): TGCGCCAGCAGCCAAGAGGGCCAGGGTCCCTACGAGCAGTACTTC. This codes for CASSQEGQGPYEQYF.

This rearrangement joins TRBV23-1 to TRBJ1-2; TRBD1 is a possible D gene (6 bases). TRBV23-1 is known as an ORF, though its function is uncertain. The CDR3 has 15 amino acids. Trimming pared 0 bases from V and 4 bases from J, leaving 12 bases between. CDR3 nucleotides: TGCGCCAGCAGTCAATCGGGCAGGGGAATCTATGGCTACACCTTC. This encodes CASSQSGRGIYGYTF.

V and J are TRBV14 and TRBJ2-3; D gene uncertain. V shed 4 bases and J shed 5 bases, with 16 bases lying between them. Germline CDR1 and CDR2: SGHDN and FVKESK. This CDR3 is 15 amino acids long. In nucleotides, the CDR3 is TGTGCCAGCAGCCGGGTCGGCTCTACTGGAGATACGCAGTATTTT. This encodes CASSRVGSTGDTQYF.

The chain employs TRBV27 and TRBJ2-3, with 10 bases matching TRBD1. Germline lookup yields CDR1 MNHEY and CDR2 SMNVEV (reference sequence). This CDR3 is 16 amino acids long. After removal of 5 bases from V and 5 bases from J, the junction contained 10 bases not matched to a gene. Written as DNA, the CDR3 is TGTGCCAGCAGTCCCCCTGGGGACAGGGGAAAAGATACGCAGTATTTT. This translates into CASSPPGDRGKDTQYF.

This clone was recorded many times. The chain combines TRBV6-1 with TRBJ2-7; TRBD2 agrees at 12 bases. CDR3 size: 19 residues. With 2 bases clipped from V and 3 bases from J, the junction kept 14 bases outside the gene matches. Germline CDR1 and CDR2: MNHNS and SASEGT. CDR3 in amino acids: CASSERKGILAGGYYEQYF. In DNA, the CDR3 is TGTGCCAGCAGTGAAAGAAAGGGAATCCTAGCGGGAGGGTACTACGAGCAGTACTTC.

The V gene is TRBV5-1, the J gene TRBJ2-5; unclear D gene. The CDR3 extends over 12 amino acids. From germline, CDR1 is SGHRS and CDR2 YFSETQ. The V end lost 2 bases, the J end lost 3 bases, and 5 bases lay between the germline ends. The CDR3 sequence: CASSFGEETQYF. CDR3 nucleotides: TGCGCCAGCAGCTTCGGAGAAGAGACCCAGTACTTC.

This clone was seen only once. The CDR3 is CASSFFGELFF. In DNA form, the CDR3 reads TGTGCCAGCAGTTTTTTCGGGGAGCTGTTTTTT. The chain joins TRBV28 to TRBJ2-2; D is unclear. The CDR3 sequence is 11 residues long. V shed 3 bases and J shed 7 bases, with 3 bases lying between them. Germline values: CDR1 MDHEN, CDR2 SYDVKM. Variable domain in full (rest from reference TRBV28 and TRBJ2-2): DVKVTQSSRYLVKRTGEKVFLECVQDMDHENMFWYRQDPGLGLRLIYFSYDVKMKEKGDIPEGYSVSREKKERFSLILESASTNQTSMYLCASSFFGELFFGEGSRLTVL.

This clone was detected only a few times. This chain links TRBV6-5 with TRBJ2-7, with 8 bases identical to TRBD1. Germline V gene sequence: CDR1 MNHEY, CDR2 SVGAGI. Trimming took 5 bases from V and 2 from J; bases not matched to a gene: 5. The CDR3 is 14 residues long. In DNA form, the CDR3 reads TGTGCCAGCAGTCAGCGGACAGGGACCTACGAGCAGTACTTC. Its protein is CASSQRTGTYEQYF.

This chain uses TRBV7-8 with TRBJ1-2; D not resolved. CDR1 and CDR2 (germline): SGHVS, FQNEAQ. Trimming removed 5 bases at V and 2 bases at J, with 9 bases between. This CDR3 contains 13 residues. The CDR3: CASSVDLNYGYTF. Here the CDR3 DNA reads TGTGCCAGCAGCGTAGACCTAAACTATGGCTACACCTTC.

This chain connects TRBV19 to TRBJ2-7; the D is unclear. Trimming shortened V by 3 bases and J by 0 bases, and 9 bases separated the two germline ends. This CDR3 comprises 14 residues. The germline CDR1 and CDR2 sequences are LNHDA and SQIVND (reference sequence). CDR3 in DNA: TGTGCCAGTAGTATCGGCGTCAACTCCTACGAGCAGTACTTC. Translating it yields CASSIGVNSYEQYF.

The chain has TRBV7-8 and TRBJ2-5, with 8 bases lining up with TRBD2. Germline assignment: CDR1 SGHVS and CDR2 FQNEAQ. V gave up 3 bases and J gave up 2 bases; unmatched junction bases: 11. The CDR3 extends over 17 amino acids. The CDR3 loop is CASSFGLAHRGQETQYF. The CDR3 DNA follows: TGTGCCAGCAGCTTCGGACTAGCCCACCGGGGGCAAGAGACCCAGTACTTC.

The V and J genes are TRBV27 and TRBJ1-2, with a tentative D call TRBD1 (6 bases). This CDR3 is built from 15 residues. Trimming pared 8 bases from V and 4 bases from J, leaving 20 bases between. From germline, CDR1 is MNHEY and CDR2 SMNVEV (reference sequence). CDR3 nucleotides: TGTGCCAGCTTGGGGCCGAACAGGGATCGCTATGGCTACACCTTC. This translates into CASLGPNRDRYGYTF.

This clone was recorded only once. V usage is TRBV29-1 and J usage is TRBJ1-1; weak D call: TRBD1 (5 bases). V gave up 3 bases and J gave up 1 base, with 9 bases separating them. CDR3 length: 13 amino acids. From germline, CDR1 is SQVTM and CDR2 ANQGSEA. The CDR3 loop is CSVDRQRNTEAFF. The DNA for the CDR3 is TGCAGCGTTGATCGACAGAGGAACACTGAAGCTTTCTTT.

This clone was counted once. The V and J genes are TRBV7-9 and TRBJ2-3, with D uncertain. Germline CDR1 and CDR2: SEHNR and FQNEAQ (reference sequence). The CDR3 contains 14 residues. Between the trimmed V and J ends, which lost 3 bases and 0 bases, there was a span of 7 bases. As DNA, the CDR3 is TGTGCCAGCAGCTTGACAATTAGCACAGATACGCAGTATTTT. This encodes CASSLTISTDTQYF.

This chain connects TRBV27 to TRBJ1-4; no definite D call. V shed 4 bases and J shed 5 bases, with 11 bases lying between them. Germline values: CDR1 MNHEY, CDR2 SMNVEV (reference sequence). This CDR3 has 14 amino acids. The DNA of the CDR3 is TGTGCCAGCAGTTGGGGTGGAGCCAATGAAAAACTGTTTTTT. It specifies CASSWGGANEKLFF.